A selection of T cell receptor beta chains follows, all from one sample in a study of blood T cell repertoires in COVID-19. Repertoires were generated with immunoSEQ multiplex PCR, while TCRdb's copy carries only in-frame clones and drops some. The table shows roughly 200,000 clones, with around 80% occurring only once. The sequenced sample was peripheral blood. The receptors shown here come from a human donor in a cohort sampled during active COVID-19. The CDR3 runs from the conserved cysteine through the conserved F or W. D genes are given only for firm matches. Part of the rows lack a size; the others show once, few, many or a class for expanded clones.

clone size | J gene | D gene | V gene | CDR3 length | CDR3 DNA | CDR3 protein
. | TRBJ2-7 | . | TRBV19 | 15 | TGTGCCAGTAGTATAAGGCCAGACAGACCCTACGAGCAGTACTTC | CASSIRPDRPYEQYF
. | TRBJ2-6 | TRBD2 | TRBV19 | 17 | TGTGCCAGTAGTAGCGGGAGTGGACTCTCTGGGGCCAACGTCCTGACTTTC | CASSSGSGLSGANVLTF
. | TRBJ2-2 | . | TRBV11-2 | 15 | TGTGCCAGCAGCTATTCGGGAGCACGGACCGGGGAGCTGTTTTTT | CASSYSGARTGELFF
. | TRBJ2-7 | . | TRBV2 | 14 | TGTGCCAGCAAGGGACGGGACAACTCCTACGAGCAGTACTTC | CASKGRDNSYEQYF
. | TRBJ2-5 | . | TRBV7-8 | 13 | TGTGCCAGCAGGCAGGGACTCGCGGAGACCCAGTACTTC | CASRQGLAETQYF
. | TRBJ2-6 | TRBD1 | TRBV19 | 17 | TGTGCCAGTAACGCCCCGGGACAGGGGACAGGGGCCAACGTCCTGACTTTC | CASNAPGQGTGANVLTF
. | TRBJ2-5 | TRBD1 | TRBV5-1 | 14 | TGCGCCAGCAGCTCGGACAGGGGAGGGGAGACCCAGTACTTC | CASSSDRGGETQYF
. | TRBJ1-1 | TRBD1 | TRBV3-1/TRBV3-2 | 12 | TGTGCCAGCAGGCGACAGGGAACTGAAGCTTTCTTT | CASRRQGTEAFF
once | TRBJ2-3 | . | TRBV3-1/TRBV3-2 | 16 | TGTGCCAGCATCTACGATACCGGGACTCGCACAGATACGCAGTATTTT | CASIYDTGTRTDTQYF
. | TRBJ1-1 | TRBD1 | TRBV11-3 | 14 | TGTGCCAGCAGCCCCGGGACAGGGAACACTGAAGCTTTCTTT | CASSPGTGNTEAFF
. | TRBJ2-3 | TRBD2 | TRBV2 | 17 | TGTGCCAGCAGATGGGCGACTAGCGGGACTTTCACAGATACGCAGTATTTT | CASRWATSGTFTDTQYF
. | TRBJ1-4 | . | TRBV27 | 14 | TGTGCCAGCAGTTCCAGGGGTTCTAATGAAAAACTGTTTTTT | CASSSRGSNEKLFF
. | TRBJ1-4 | . | TRBV5-1 | 14 | TGCGCCAGCAGCCGGACGGGGTCTAATGAAAAACTGTTTTTT | CASSRTGSNEKLFF
. | TRBJ2-3 | TRBD2 | TRBV7-2 | 13 | TGTGCCTCAGGACTAGCTGTGTCAGATACGCAGTATTTT | CASGLAVSDTQYF
. | TRBJ2-7 | TRBD2 | TRBV4-1 | 15 | TGCGCCAGCAGCCAGGGGACTAGCTTATCCTACGAGCAGTACTTC | CASSQGTSLSYEQYF
. | TRBJ2-2 | TRBD1 | TRBV18 | 15 | TGTGCCAGCTCACCAATCCCAGGGGGCACCGGGGAGCTGTTTTTT | CASSPIPGGTGELFF
. | TRBJ2-7 | TRBD2 | TRBV28 | 15 | TGTGCCAGCAGCACCAGCGGGAGTTCGAAGGGGGAGCAGTACTTC | CASSTSGSSKGEQYF
. | TRBJ2-7 | TRBD1 | TRBV7-8 | 15 | TGTGCCAGCAGCTTACAGGGACAGGGGGGCGGCGAGCAGTACTTC | CASSLQGQGGGEQYF
. | TRBJ2-7 | . | TRBV6-5 | 14 | TGTGCCAGCAGTTACTCTCAGGGCTCCTACGAGCAGTACTTC | CASSYSQGSYEQYF
. | TRBJ2-3 | TRBD1 | TRBV5-1 | 15 | TGCGCCAGCAGCTTTAAGGGGGCCGAGACAGATACGCAGTATTTT | CASSFKGAETDTQYF
. | TRBJ1-2 | . | TRBV3-1/TRBV3-2 | 12 | TGTGCCAGCAGCCCAGGGGTTTATGGCTACACCTTC | CASSPGVYGYTF
. | TRBJ1-6 | TRBD1 | TRBV7-2 | 15 | TGTGCCAGCAGCTTACTCACAGGGGGAAGGTCACCCCTCCACTTT | CASSLLTGGRSPLHF
. | TRBJ2-3 | TRBD2 | TRBV19 | 16 | TGTGCCAGTAGCTTTACTAGCGGACTACTCACAGATACGCAGTATTTT | CASSFTSGLLTDTQYF
many | TRBJ2-7 | . | TRBV14 | 13 | TGTGCCAGCAGCCGCGACCTGGGGGGCGAGCAGTACTTC | CASSRDLGGEQYF
. | TRBJ2-7 | TRBD2 | TRBV3-1/TRBV3-2 | 15 | TGTGCCAGCAGCCAAGCCCCTAGCGGTTACTACGAGCAGTACTTC | CASSQAPSGYYEQYF
. | TRBJ1-2 | TRBD1 | TRBV3-1/TRBV3-2 | 15 | TGTGCCAGCAGCCAACCGCCGGGACAGGGGAATGGCTACACCTTC | CASSQPPGQGNGYTF
. | TRBJ1-4 | TRBD1 | TRBV29-1 | 13 | TGCAGCGCCGGGCGGACAGGGAGTGAAAAACTGTTTTTT | CSAGRTGSEKLFF
few | TRBJ1-1 | . | TRBV29-1 | 13 | TGCAGCGTTAGGTCTACAGCGAACACTGAAGCTTTCTTT | CSVRSTANTEAFF
. | TRBJ2-1 | . | TRBV11-2 | 12 | TGTGCCAGCAGCCTAAGTTACAATGAGCAGTTCTTC | CASSLSYNEQFF
once | TRBJ2-3 | . | TRBV28 | 17 | TGTGCCAGCAGTTTATCCCAGGGGTTCCGGGTAGGAGATACGCAGTATTTT | CASSLSQGFRVGDTQYF
. | TRBJ2-1 | TRBD2 | TRBV7-9 | 19 | TGTGCCAGCAGCTTAGCGGGGACTAGCGGGATCTCCTCCTACAATGAGCAGTTCTTC | CASSLAGTSGISSYNEQFF
once | TRBJ2-7 | TRBD2 | TRBV7-2 | 15 | TGTGCCAGCAGCTTAGGGTCGCGGGAGGGTTACGAGCAGTACTTC | CASSLGSREGYEQYF
. | TRBJ2-2 | TRBD1 | TRBV28 | 14 | TGTGCCAGCAGTTTACAGGGGGCGTTTGGGGAGCTGTTTTTT | CASSLQGAFGELFF
. | TRBJ1-5 | . | TRBV3-1/TRBV3-2 | 14 | TGTGCCAGCAGCCATCTGGAGGGAGGTCAGCCCCAGCATTTT | CASSHLEGGQPQHF
once | TRBJ2-6 | . | TRBV30 | 15 | TGTGCCTGGAGAGTCCCCGGCTCTGGGGCCAACGTCCTGACTTTC | CAWRVPGSGANVLTF
. | TRBJ1-6 | . | TRBV6-5 | 15 | TGTGCCAGCAGTCTAAGGGACACCTATAATTCACCCCTCCACTTT | CASSLRDTYNSPLHF
. | TRBJ2-7 | . | TRBV27 | 14 | TGTGCCAGCAGTAAGCGCCGGGTCGGCTACGAGCAGTACTTC | CASSKRRVGYEQYF
once | TRBJ2-5 | TRBD1 | TRBV18 | 14 | TGTGCCAGCTCACCTATAGGGGGCTGGGAGACCCAGTACTTC | CASSPIGGWETQYF
. | TRBJ2-7 | TRBD1 | TRBV7-9 | 13 | TGTGCCAGCAGAAAGACAGGGTCCTACGAGCAGTACTTC | CASRKTGSYEQYF
few | TRBJ1-4 | . | TRBV3-1/TRBV3-2 | 15 | TGTGCCAGCGCCCCGGGGGGGACGGCTAATGAAAAACTGTTTTTT | CASAPGGTANEKLFF
. | TRBJ2-7 | TRBD1 | TRBV6-1 | 15 | TGTGCCAGCAGTGATTTGGGACAGGACCCCTACGGGCAGTACTTC | CASSDLGQDPYGQYF
. | TRBJ2-1 | . | TRBV5-4 | 13 | TGTGCCAGCAGCTTGGGCCCTAGCAGTGAGCAGTTCTTC | CASSLGPSSEQFF
. | TRBJ2-7 | . | TRBV10-3 | 15 | TGTGCCATCAGGGAGGGGACACAGAGGACGGGCGAGCAGTACTTC | CAIREGTQRTGEQYF
. | TRBJ2-7 | TRBD1 | TRBV27 | 14 | TGTGCCAGCAGTTTCCCGGGACAGGGCAACGAGCAGTACTTC | CASSFPGQGNEQYF
once | TRBJ2-5 | TRBD2 | TRBV4-1 | 17 | TGCGCCAGCAGCCAACAAAAAACTAGCGGATCAAAAGAGACCCAGTACTTC | CASSQQKTSGSKETQYF
. | TRBJ1-2 | . | TRBV28 | 12 | TGTGCCGCACGAGACAGGAGTTATGGCTACACCTTC | CAARDRSYGYTF
. | TRBJ2-1 | TRBD1 | TRBV12-3/TRBV12-4 | 11 | TGTGCCAGCAGTTTGGGAGACAGGGAGTTCTTC | CASSLGDREFF
few | TRBJ2-7 | TRBD1 | TRBV5-1 | 14 | TGCGCCAGCAGCCCGGGACAGCGTGAATACGAGCAGTACTTC | CASSPGQREYEQYF